This T cell receptor beta chain was found in a study of T cells after yellow fever vaccination. Overall study context: SMART-Seq v4 Ultra Low Input prepared libraries from low-cell fractions.

This clonotype has more than one count but fewer than ten. Its target is unknown. Between the trimmed V and J ends, which lost 6 bases and 3 bases, there was a span of 3 bases. The CDR3 runs to 11 residues. CDR1 is MNHEY and CDR2 is SVGEGT in the germline V gene. Study results and limitations: A large majority of primary-vaccination clones showed up again after the booster (roughly 95% CD4, around 85% CD8). Secondary responses were weaker yet peaked faster, day 5 versus 15.

Universal primer sites and UMIs were introduced during 5'RACE template-switching synthesis of TCR cDNA. TCRdb re-called the 5' RACE reads through MiXCR, storing one row per CDR3 protein. The repertoire holds 150,000 to 200,000 distinct CDR3 sequences, with around 8.5% as singletons. Sequencing was performed on CD8+ T cells sorted from PBMCs, taken 45 days after the yellow fever booster vaccination. The clonotype was recovered from a man between 18 and 29 years old who received the YFV17D yellow fever vaccine. The rearrangement uses TRBV6-2 or TRBV6-3 and TRBJ2-1; D remains ambiguous. The chain's CDR3 is CASRGYNEQFF. The CDR3 coding sequence is TGTGCCAGCAGGGGCTACAATGAGCAGTTCTTC.